Each of the 20 T cell receptor beta chains below was sequenced from the same sample in a study of blood T cell repertoires in COVID-19. Sequencing used immunoSEQ multiplex PCR; TCRdb keeps in-frame clones, though not all of them. Of fewer than 250,000 clones in the sample, just over 85% were seen once. Sequencing input: peripheral blood. The source of these receptors is a man aged 45-65 years with COVID-19, enrolled during active disease.

J is TRBJ2-1 and V is TRBV10-1, with TRBD2 as a possible D gene (5 bases). V was pared by 4 bases and J by 8 bases, with 18 bases between. CDR3 length: 15 residues. Germline V CDR1 and CDR2: WNHNN, SYGVQD (reference sequence). The CDR3 region has the DNA TGCGCCAGCAGTGCGAACGCCGGGATCGGGCATGAGCAGTTCTTC. Its translation: CASSANAGIGHEQFF.

The CDR3 spells CASSMALAGPYEQYF. DNA for the CDR3: TGTGCCAGCAGTATGGCACTAGCGGGGCCCTACGAGCAGTACTTC. The chain couples TRBV28 to TRBJ2-7, with 10 bases matching TRBD2. Unmatched junction bases numbered 6, after V lost 5 bases and J lost 2 bases. Per germline, CDR1 MDHEN and CDR2 SYDVKM. The CDR3 sequence is 15 residues long.

This chain joins TRBV3-1 (or the pseudogene TRBV3-2) and TRBJ2-7; maybe TRBD1 (6 bases). CDR3 length: 13 residues. V was cut by 1 base and J by 12 bases, with 16 bases left in between. Germline CDR1 and CDR2: LGHDT and YNNKEL (reference sequence). As DNA, the CDR3 is TGTGCCAGCAGCCAAGGGGGGCTAGGCCTCCGGTACTTC. As protein: CASSQGGLGLRYF.

CDR3 DNA sequence: TGTGCCAGCAGCTTAGTTGGCAGCGCCTCGCGAACAAACTATGGCTACACCTTC. Protein: CASSLVGSASRTNYGYTF. J is TRBJ1-2 and V is TRBV7-2, with D unclear. Per germline, CDR1 SGHTA and CDR2 FQGNSA. The CDR3 is made up of 18 amino acids. Trimming shortened V by 1 base and J by 2 bases, and 20 bases separated the two germline ends.

J is TRBJ2-2 and V is TRBV9, with 12 bases lining up with TRBD1. The length of the CDR3 is 22 residues. CDR1 is SGDLS, CDR2 YYNGEE, per germline. After removal of 0 bases from V and 3 bases from J, the junction contained 18 bases not matched to a gene. The DNA of the CDR3 is TGTGCCAGCAGCGTAGAGGGAAACTCCGGGACAGGGGGCGAAGACTACACCGGGGAGCTGTTTTTT. It codes for CASSVEGNSGTGGEDYTGELFF.

A few counts support this clone. V and J are TRBV5-4 and TRBJ1-1; no firm D call. Germline V CDR1 and CDR2: SGHNT, YYREEE (reference sequence). The CDR3 length is 12 residues. V gave up 4 bases and J gave up 3 bases, with 7 bases separating them. The CDR3, as DNA: TGTGCCAGCAGCCCCGGGTACACTGAAGCTTTCTTT. Translating it yields CASSPGYTEAFF.

V usage is TRBV7-2 and J usage is TRBJ2-7; the match to TRBD2 covers 10 bases. Germline V gives CDR1 SGHTA, CDR2 FQGNSA. The ends lost 6 bases at V and 2 bases at J; junction bases unmatched: 4. This CDR3 spans 14 amino acids. The CDR3 reads CASSGLAEAYEQYF. The CDR3, as DNA: TGTGCCAGCAGTGGACTAGCGGAGGCCTACGAGCAGTACTTC.

This chain uses TRBV24-1 with TRBJ2-1, with a tentative D call TRBD2 (5 bases). Trimming removed 7 bases from V and 5 bases from J, with 11 bases in between. The CDR3 runs 13 residues. CDR1 is KGHDR and CDR2 is SFDVKD in the germline V gene. CDR3 sequence (DNA): TGTGCCACCAGGGGTAGCGTAAACAATGAGCAGTTCTTC. Protein: CATRGSVNNEQFF.

In this sample, this clone turned up once. The genes are TRBV19 and TRBJ2-1, with D possibly being TRBD1 (6 bases). V lost 2 bases and J lost 0, with 8 bases in between. This CDR3 is built from 15 residues. Germline CDR1 LNHDA, CDR2 SQIVND (reference sequence). The DNA for the CDR3 is TGTGCCAGTAGTATACAGGGGAGCTCCTACAATGAGCAGTTCTTC. Amino acid sequence: CASSIQGSSYNEQFF.

V gene TRBV7-2 combines with J gene TRBJ1-5; 10 bases line up with TRBD1. CDR1 and CDR2 from the germline V gene are SGHTA and FQGNSA. The CDR3 loop spans 13 amino acids. The junction had 2 bases not matched to a gene; V was cut back by 5 bases and J by 7 bases. CDR3 amino acids: CASSRQGAQPQHF. CDR3 DNA: TGTGCCAGCAGCCGACAGGGGGCCCAGCCCCAGCATTTT.

The chain combines TRBV7-9 with TRBJ2-1; 9 nucleotides align to TRBD2. The length of the CDR3 is 15 residues. Per germline, CDR1 SEHNR and CDR2 FQNEAQ (reference sequence). V was pared by 5 bases and J by 5 bases, with 7 bases of the junction left unmatched. In DNA form, the CDR3 reads TGTGCCAGCAGCCGAGGAACTAGCGGGCACAATGAGCAGTTCTTC. Its translation is CASSRGTSGHNEQFF.

This clone appeared a few times. The rearrangement uses TRBV28 and TRBJ2-1; 9 bases fit TRBD2. CDR1 is MDHEN and CDR2 is SYDVKM in the germline V gene. V gave up 2 bases and J gave up 4 bases; unmatched junction bases: 3. This CDR3 comprises 15 residues. The CDR3 region is CASSLPSGDYNEQFF. The CDR3 nucleotides read TGTGCCAGCAGTTTACCTAGCGGGGATTACAATGAGCAGTTCTTC.

The rearrangement uses TRBV6-6 and TRBJ1-1, with a tentative D call TRBD1 (6 bases). Deletions cut 6 bases from V and 6 bases from J, with 17 bases between. Germline CDR1 is MNHNY and CDR2 is SVGAGI (reference sequence). This CDR3 spans 14 amino acids. For the CDR3, the DNA is TGTGCCAGCAGCCTGAAAGGGGGTTTTGCTGAAGCTTTCTTT. Translating gives CASSLKGGFAEAFF.

In its sample, this clone was seen a few times. The CDR3 bases are TGTGCCACCAGTGAGCCAGGGTTCGGCGGGGAGCTGTTTTTT. This translates into CATSEPGFGGELFF. V and J are TRBV24-1 and TRBJ2-2; TRBD1 might be the D (5 bases). The CDR3 covers 14 residues. Germline V CDR1 and CDR2: KGHDR, SFDVKD. Between the trimmed V and J ends, which lost 4 bases and 7 bases, there was a span of 12 bases.

The genes are TRBV7-9 and TRBJ2-5, with a weak D call TRBD1 (6 bases). Between the trimmed V and J ends, which lost 8 bases and 5 bases, there was a span of 18 bases. This CDR3 has 14 amino acids. Germline CDR1 and CDR2: SEHNR and FQNEAQ (reference sequence). The CDR3 DNA is TGTGCCAGCCAAGGGGGACCCTGGGTGGAGACCCAGTACTTC. Translated: CASQGGPWVETQYF. Using reference TRBV7-9 and TRBJ2-5 for the parts outside the CDR3, the full variable domain is DTGVSQNPRHKITKRGQNVTFRCDPISEHNRLYWYRQTLGQGPEFLTYFQNEAQLEKSRLLSDRFSAERPKGSFSTLEIQRTEQGDSAMYLCASQGGPWVETQYFGPGTRLLVL.

The chain links TRBV16 to TRBJ1-1, with TRBD1 matching over 9 bases. The CDR3 has 17 amino acids. CDR1 is KGHSY and CDR2 is FQNENV in the germline V gene. Losses at the gene ends were 3 bases for V and 4 bases for J; bases not matched to a gene: 12. CDR3 bases: TGTGCCAGCAGCCATTATACAGGACAGGGGATGGGCACTGAAGCTTTCTTT. Encoded protein: CASSHYTGQGMGTEAFF.

This chain connects TRBV7-9 to TRBJ2-3, with 12 nucleotides matching TRBD2. There are 15 residues in the CDR3. Germline-derived CDR1 and CDR2 are SEHNR and FQNEAQ (reference sequence). The V gene end was trimmed by 5 bases and the J gene end by 5 bases; junction bases not matched to a gene: 5. DNA of the CDR3: TGTGCCAGCAGCAGCCTAGCGGGAGGGATAGATACGCAGTATTTT. The encoded protein is CASSSLAGGIDTQYF.

The CDR3 spells CASSQGQGTSPLHF. The CDR3 DNA reads as TGTGCCAGCAGCCAGGGACAGGGGACTTCACCCCTCCACTTT. The rearrangement links TRBV3-1 (or the pseudogene TRBV3-2) to TRBJ1-6, with 10 bases fitting TRBD1. V shed 3 bases, J shed 9 bases, and the junction held 2 bases outside the gene matches. Germline values: CDR1 LGHDT, CDR2 YNNKEL (reference sequence). CDR3 length: 14 residues.

The chain recombines TRBV14 with TRBJ2-5, with 8 bases fitting TRBD1. CDR3 length: 13 residues. Germline trimming cut 5 bases from V and 7 bases from J; bases unmatched to any gene: 6. Germline V lookup: CDR1 SGHDN, CDR2 FVKESK. CDR3 in amino acids: CASSTTGDVTQYF. DNA for the CDR3: TGTGCCAGCAGCACGACAGGGGACGTGACCCAGTACTTC. The full variable domain, completed using reference TRBV14 and TRBJ2-5, is EAGVTQFPSHSVIEKGQTVTLRCDPISGHDNLYWYRRVMGKEIKFLLHFVKESKQDESGMPNNRFLAERTGGTYSTLKVQPAELEDSGVYFCASSTTGDVTQYFGPGTRLLVL.

The rearrangement links TRBV27 to TRBJ2-1, with TRBD1 matching over 8 bases. The trim removed 5 bases at V and 4 bases at J, leaving 16 bases unmatched. Germline V gives CDR1 MNHEY, CDR2 SMNVEV (reference sequence). This CDR3 is built from 18 residues. CDR3 coding DNA: TGTGCCAGCAGTGCGATCACCGGGACAGGAGACATATACAATGAGCAGTTCTTC. It specifies CASSAITGTGDIYNEQFF.